This T cell receptor beta chain was sequenced during a study of T cell repertoires in cytomegalovirus infection (dated 2019 in TCRdb). Some background on the complete study: Donor HLA type was relevant to the analysis, as public TCR beta signatures indicated carriage of CMV infection together with the matching HLA type. Study-wide conclusions, independent of this receptor: In the ex vivo response, HLA-C-restricted CMV-specific TCR beta clonotypes were dominant, and in two of eight donors the single most frequent clonotype came from this HLA-C-restricted group. Cumulative frequency of public TCR beta family members discriminated carriers of CMV infection plus the relevant HLA type in this cohort and an independent 352-donor cohort.

As regards this clonotype: The antigen this receptor binds is unknown. No per-base quality is available; no much larger clone lies one base away.

Per the germline V gene, MRHNA is the CDR1 and SNTAGT is the CDR2. The CDR3 numbers 15 residues from cysteine through phenylalanine. The CDR3 DNA has 45 bases and is translated from base 1. The germline V and J ends show losses of 6 bases and 8 bases respectively, and no gene match explains 9 bases of the junction. The sequencer listed for this sample is Illumina HiSeq 1500. The public sequencing data were trimmed at Q25 with fastp and processed into clonotypes with MiXCR by TCRdb, which kept only in-frame beta chains. Each record represents a unique CDR3 protein, reported with the most common genes and DNA among its rows. Here the sample has approximately 500,000 distinct CDR3 sequences; more than 15% occur a single time. The top ten hold 20% to 30% of the sample.

Sequenced input: CD8+ T cells from PBMCs. The sequence came from a human donor in good health (CMV status not recorded). Some clones in this sample may be carry-over from other donors' samples. The receptor chain draws on TRBV6-4 and TRBJ1-4; 10 bases in the middle match TRBD1. CDR3 loop: CASRPRQGAGEKLFF. The DNA reads TGTGCCAGCAGGCCACGACAGGGGGCAGGGGAAAAACTGTTTTTT.